The rows below give T cell receptor beta chains drawn from one sample of a study of cytomegalovirus exposure and HLA in healthy donors. Sequenced by immunoSEQ multiplex PCR; TCRdb stores in-frame clones only, minus some. The repertoire holds about 130,000 clones, with under 90% as singletons. The material sequenced was PBMCs. These receptors all come from a woman aged 35 to 49 in good health and CMV-seronegative. CDR3s include the opening cysteine and the closing phenylalanine or tryptophan. Fields, in order: CDR3 DNA, CDR3 protein, D gene, J gene, V gene, clone size. The D gene is left open where the match is weak. Rows give clone size only sometimes, using once, few, many, or a class for an expanded clone.

TGCAGCGCTGACCCGACATCCAACTATGGCTACACCTTC,CSADPTSNYGYTF,NA,TRBJ1-2,TRBV29-1,NA
TGTGCCAGCAGCTTCACAGGGGGGGAGGAATCACCCCTCCACTTT,CASSFTGGEESPLHF,TRBD1,TRBJ1-6,TRBV7-9,once
TGTGCCAGCAGCCGCTACAATGAGCAGTTCTTC,CASSRYNEQFF,NA,TRBJ2-1,TRBV5-4,NA
TGCGCCAGCAGCTTGGCTGGCGGGTCGCGGTCACCCCTCCACTTT,CASSLAGGSRSPLHF,NA,TRBJ1-6,TRBV5-1,NA
TGCGCCAGCAGCCATGGGGGGACCGTAAACATTCAGTACTTC,CASSHGGTVNIQYF,NA,TRBJ2-4,TRBV4-1,NA
TGTGCCAGCAGTGAATCTGGAGGGGAAGAGCCCCAGCATTTT,CASSESGGEEPQHF,NA,TRBJ1-5,TRBV25-1,NA
TGTGCCAGCAGCCCTAGTCTCTCCTATAATTCACCCCTCCACTTT,CASSPSLSYNSPLHF,NA,TRBJ1-6,TRBV6-1,once
TGTGCCCGCAGCCCGGGACAGAGGACTACTAATGAAAAACTGTTTTTT,CARSPGQRTTNEKLFF,TRBD1,TRBJ1-4,TRBV7-9,NA
TGTGCCAGCCGCCACAGGGAAACGGATACGCAGTATTTT,CASRHRETDTQYF,NA,TRBJ2-3,TRBV27,NA
TGTGCCAGCAGTTCCTTGGCGGGCCTCCCTGAGCAGTTCTTC,CASSSLAGLPEQFF,NA,TRBJ2-1,TRBV28,NA
TGTGCCAGCAACCCGACGACACAGGGCAATCAGCCCCAGCATTTT,CASNPTTQGNQPQHF,NA,TRBJ1-5,TRBV7-9,NA
TGTGCCAGCAGCGCACAAGGACAGGGGAGGGATACGCAGTATTTT,CASSAQGQGRDTQYF,TRBD1,TRBJ2-3,TRBV7-3,NA
TGTGCCAGCAGGTCGGGGGTGAGGAACACTGAAGCTTTCTTT,CASRSGVRNTEAFF,NA,TRBJ1-1,TRBV7-9,few
TGTGCCAGCAGTGGCCACGGGGGGAACACTGAAGCTTTCTTT,CASSGHGGNTEAFF,NA,TRBJ1-1,TRBV2,NA
TGTGCCACCAGCGGAACCGACAGGGGTGCAGATACGCAGTATTTT,CATSGTDRGADTQYF,TRBD1,TRBJ2-3,TRBV15,once
TGCGCCAGCAGCCCCGAAGGGAGGGGAGGTAATGAAAAACTGTTTTTT,CASSPEGRGGNEKLFF,NA,TRBJ1-4,TRBV5-1,NA
TGTGCCAGCAGTGCCTGGGAGGTACCCTACGAGCAGTACTTC,CASSAWEVPYEQYF,NA,TRBJ2-7,TRBV25-1,NA
TGTGCCAGCACCACGGGGGGGGGCCTAAATCAGCCCCAGCATTTT,CASTTGGGLNQPQHF,NA,TRBJ1-5,TRBV28,NA
TGTGCCAGCAGTTTAAGGCGGGGACAGGGGTTGGCCGGGGAGCTGTTTTTT,CASSLRRGQGLAGELFF,TRBD1,TRBJ2-2,TRBV27,NA
TGTGCCAGCAGTTTAAGGCAGGCCTATGGCTACACCTTC,CASSLRQAYGYTF,NA,TRBJ1-2,TRBV28,NA
TGTGCCAGCAGCCACCGGGACAGGGGGCGGGAGACCCAGTACTTC,CASSHRDRGRETQYF,TRBD1,TRBJ2-5,TRBV27,few
TGTGCCAGCAGCGGCAGCGGGAGGGCCACAGATACGCAGTATTTT,CASSGSGRATDTQYF,TRBD2,TRBJ2-3,TRBV9,NA
TGTGCCAGCAGCTCAACAGGGGCCGGTCAGCCCCAGCATTTT,CASSSTGAGQPQHF,TRBD1,TRBJ1-5,TRBV6-5,NA
TGTGCCAGCAGCTTAGGATCCACAGCGGGGGGGCACGAGCAGTTCTTC,CASSLGSTAGGHEQFF,TRBD2,TRBJ2-1,TRBV11-3,NA
TGTGCCAGCAGGACACCCTCTGGAAACACCATATATTTT,CASRTPSGNTIYF,NA,TRBJ1-3,TRBV6-1,few
TGTGCCAGCAGTCAGACAGGGCTGGAACAGCCCCAGCATTTT,CASSQTGLEQPQHF,TRBD1,TRBJ1-5,TRBV28,NA
TGTGCCAGCAGACTGAGACGAGGGACAGGGTTCTACGAGCAGTACTTC,CASRLRRGTGFYEQYF,TRBD1,TRBJ2-7,TRBV27,NA
TGTGCCAGCAGCTTGGCGGGGTCGGGGACCCAGTACTTC,CASSLAGSGTQYF,NA,TRBJ2-5,TRBV5-8,NA
TGTGCCAGTAGTAAAGGGGCCGAGCTGACGGAGACCCAGTACTTC,CASSKGAELTETQYF,NA,TRBJ2-5,TRBV19,once
TGTGCCAGCAGTCCACGGACAGGGGCCTACTATGGCTACACCTTC,CASSPRTGAYYGYTF,TRBD1,TRBJ1-2,TRBV6-5,NA
TGTGCCAGCAGCTTGGGGGGCCCAGATACGCAGTATTTT,CASSLGGPDTQYF,NA,TRBJ2-3,TRBV5-4,NA
TGTGCCAGCAGCTTACCTCGGACTAGCGGGACGGCCGGGGGCTACGAGCAGTACTTC,CASSLPRTSGTAGGYEQYF,TRBD2,TRBJ2-7,TRBV7-9,once
TGTGCCAGTAGTAAGCAGGGCCGGGATGGCTACACCTTC,CASSKQGRDGYTF,NA,TRBJ1-2,TRBV19,few
TGCGCCAGCAGCCAAGACGGTGGGAGAGCCCAAGAGACCCAGTACTTC,CASSQDGGRAQETQYF,NA,TRBJ2-5,TRBV4-3,NA
TGTGCCAGCAGAACGACAGGGGGCTATGGCTACACCTTC,CASRTTGGYGYTF,TRBD1,TRBJ1-2,TRBV27,NA
TGTGCCAGTGGGACAGGGTCTAATTCACCCCTCCACTTT,CASGTGSNSPLHF,TRBD1,TRBJ1-6,TRBV19,once
TGTGCCAGCAGTGATAGGTCGCGACAGGGCTACGAGCAGTACTTC,CASSDRSRQGYEQYF,TRBD1,TRBJ2-7,TRBV25-1,NA
TGTTCCAGCAGCTCCCCAGGATCTTTAAATTACGAGCAGTACTTC,CSSSSPGSLNYEQYF,NA,TRBJ2-7,TRBV7-9,NA
TGTGCCAGCAGGACAGGGGGGGGAGAAAAACTGTTTTTT,CASRTGGGEKLFF,TRBD1,TRBJ1-4,TRBV19,NA
TGTGCCAGCAGCCCCGGGGGTCCCCATAGCAATCAGCCCCAGCATTTT,CASSPGGPHSNQPQHF,NA,TRBJ1-5,TRBV7-8,NA
TGTGCCAGCAGCTTGCCCACACCTTACGAGCAGTACTTC,CASSLPTPYEQYF,NA,TRBJ2-7,TRBV5-6,NA
TGTGCCAGCAGTTCGCGGACTAGCGGGGGGGCCTACCAAGAGACCCAGTACTTC,CASSSRTSGGAYQETQYF,TRBD2,TRBJ2-5,TRBV27,NA